This T cell receptor beta chain was identified in a study of cytomegalovirus exposure and HLA in healthy donors. This PCR relied on a set of 60 Vbeta primers and 13 Jbeta primers. Generated by immunoSEQ multiplex PCR, the TCRdb table keeps only in-frame clones and is missing some. In the table there are over 150,000 clones, roughly 72% of which are singletons. Regarding this clone: Its target is not known.

Study-level findings and limits: Common viral pathogens (according to a later analysis) appeared linked to several of the most significant clusters. Reports state that TCR beta sequences accurately predicted most subjects' HLA-A and HLA-B alleles. The authors later found most CMV-associated TCR beta chains appeared HLA-restricted.

The source is a young man in good health and CMV-seronegative. The sample comprised PBMCs.

The DNA of the CDR3 is TGTGCCAGCAGCTTTCGGGGGGCGCCTGAGCAGTACTTC. As protein: CASSFRGAPEQYF. V gene TRBV7-2 combines with J gene TRBJ2-7; D perhaps matches TRBD2 (7 bases). Trimming removed 3 bases from V and 7 bases from J, with 13 bases in between. Germline values: CDR1 SGHTA, CDR2 FQGNSA. The CDR3 extends over 13 amino acids.